This T cell receptor beta chain was sequenced in a study of blood T cell repertoires in COVID-19. Study context: Acute and convalescent COVID-19 specimens originated in the United States, Italy and Spain.

As to this clone: Other DNA variants within this sample encode the same CDR3.

The CDR3 spans 15 residues. Trimming stripped 5 bases from V and 2 bases from J, with 15 bases between. Germline assignment: CDR1 SGHTA and CDR2 FQGNSA. Some clones are missing from TCRdb's copy, which holds only in-frame ones; the method was immunoSEQ multiplex PCR. The sample has about 230,000 clones; approximately 83% are singletons. V gene TRBV7-2 combines with J gene TRBJ1-1; possibly TRBD1 for D (5 bases). The TCR was taken from a man aged 40-55 years with acute or convalescent COVID-19. Material: peripheral blood. DNA for the CDR3: TGTGCCAGCAGCCCTAGTGGGGGGGTAAACACTGAAGCTTTCTTT. It is translated as CASSPSGGVNTEAFF.